Shown below are 10 T cell receptor beta chains from a single sample sequenced in a study of cytomegalovirus exposure and HLA in healthy donors. The PCR employed 60 Vbeta primers together with 13 Jbeta primers. Libraries were prepared by immunoSEQ multiplex PCR; TCRdb keeps only in-frame clonotypes and omits some of them. The sample shows roughly 160,000 clones, approximately 84% of them seen only once. The source material was PBMCs. The receptors come from a woman between 50 and 59 years old in good health and CMV-seropositive.

CDR3 nucleotide sequence: TGCGCCAGCAGCTTGGAAAGGACTCGGGGGGACACTGAAGCTTTCTTT. This codes for CASSLERTRGDTEAFF. The V call is TRBV5-1, the J call TRBJ1-1; TRBD1 might be the D (5 bases). This CDR3 comprises 16 residues. Trimming removed 0 bases at V and 3 bases at J, with 15 bases between. Germline V gene data show CDR1 as SGHRS and CDR2 as YFSETQ.

The chain links TRBV5-4 to TRBJ1-2; D gene unclear. Trimming took 0 bases from V and 2 from J, leaving 8 bases between them. The CDR3 has 14 residues. Germline values: CDR1 SGHNT, CDR2 YYREEE (reference sequence). The CDR3 DNA follows: TGTGCCAGCAGCTTGGTGGGAGACAACTATGGCTACACCTTC. Its protein product is CASSLVGDNYGYTF.

The genes are TRBV30 and TRBJ1-3; D call uncertain. The V gene's germline CDR1 is GTSNPN and CDR2 SVGIG (reference sequence). V lost 2 bases, J lost 7 bases, and 6 bases lay in between. There are 11 residues in the CDR3. CDR3 residues: CAWSSGNTIYF. DNA for the CDR3: TGTGCCTGGAGTTCGGGGAACACCATATATTTT.

This rearrangement joins TRBV10-3 to TRBJ2-7, with TRBD1 identical over 10 bases. Germline loops: CDR1 ENHRY, CDR2 SYGVKD. This CDR3 spans 14 amino acids. J lost 5 bases, V lost 5 bases, and 6 bases had no gene match. CDR3: CAISPGTGANEQYF. In nucleotides, the CDR3 is TGTGCCATCAGTCCCGGGACAGGGGCCAACGAGCAGTACTTC.

The DNA for the CDR3 is TGTGCCAGCAGTTTCAGGGCCTCGAACACTGAAGCTTTCTTT. Translating it yields CASSFRASNTEAFF. The chain recombines TRBV6-5 with TRBJ1-1, with D perhaps TRBD1 (5 bases). Germline loops: CDR1 MNHEY, CDR2 SVGAGI. CDR3 size: 14 residues. With 4 bases removed from V and 1 base from J, the gap between germline ends came to 10 bases.

V usage is TRBV5-6 and J usage is TRBJ2-5; maybe TRBD1 (5 bases). Germline V gene lookup returns CDR1 SGHDT and CDR2 YYEEEE. CDR3 length: 13 residues. V was trimmed by 7 bases and J by 2 bases, leaving 12 bases between them. The CDR3 DNA reads TGTGCCAGCCGGAGCCAGGGACAAGAGACCCAGTACTTC. This sequence encodes CASRSQGQETQYF.

In DNA form, the CDR3 reads TGTGCCAGCAGCCAAGGGGTAGCGGTGGGAGAGACCCAGTACTTC. This translates into CASSQGVAVGETQYF. V usage is TRBV4-2 and J usage is TRBJ2-5; TRBD2 might be the D (6 bases). This CDR3 comprises 15 residues. Trimming took 1 base from V and 4 from J, leaving 13 bases between them. Germline V gives CDR1 LGHNA, CDR2 YNFKEQ.

This rearrangement joins TRBV7-2 to TRBJ2-7; 10 bases fit TRBD1. V lost 3 bases to trimming and J lost 3 bases; unmatched junction nucleotides: 2. Germline V lookup: CDR1 SGHTA, CDR2 FQGNSA. The CDR3 runs to 14 residues. The CDR3 coding sequence is TGTGCCAGCAGCTTCGGGGACAGGGGCTACGAGCAGTACTTC. It translates to CASSFGDRGYEQYF.

The chain is built from TRBV4-3 and TRBJ1-2; no definite D call. Trimming removed 0 bases from V and 8 bases from J, with 16 bases in between. The V gene's germline CDR1 is LGHNA and CDR2 YSLEER. This CDR3 has 15 amino acids. The CDR3, as DNA: TGCGCCAGCAGCCAAGAGGACTCCCCGGCGGGGGGCTACACCTTC. Its translation is CASSQEDSPAGGYTF.

V usage is TRBV5-4 and J usage is TRBJ2-1; 13 bases match TRBD2. Germline CDR1 reads SGHNT; CDR2 reads YYREEE (reference sequence). This CDR3 spans 18 amino acids. J was trimmed by 0 bases and V by 7 bases; bases with no gene match: 10. The chain's CDR3 is CASPPPTSGGSSYNEQFF. The CDR3 DNA is TGTGCCAGCCCCCCCCCGACTAGCGGGGGGAGCTCCTACAATGAGCAGTTCTTC.